What follows are 32 T cell receptor beta chains derived from one specimen sequenced in a study of cytomegalovirus exposure and HLA in healthy donors. The primer mix had 60 Vbeta and 13 Jbeta primers. The protocol was immunoSEQ multiplex PCR, while the TCRdb copy is restricted to in-frame clones and leaves out a portion. Of about 86,000 clones listed, 60% to 80% are singletons. The sequencing sample was made of PBMCs. The receptor set was obtained from a female donor in good health and CMV-seronegative.

The J gene is TRBJ2-7, the V gene TRBV4-2; 13 bases line up with TRBD2. CDR3 length equals 15 residues. The ends lost 7 bases at V and 3 bases at J; junction bases unmatched: 6. CDR1 is LGHNA, CDR2 YNFKEQ, per germline. The CDR3 DNA follows: TGTGCCAGCATCTCGGGACTAGCGGGGTTCTACGAGCAGTACTTC. This codes for CASISGLAGFYEQYF.

This chain connects TRBV5-8 to TRBJ2-3, with TRBD1 as a possible D gene (9 bases). The CDR3 is 17 residues long. Germline V gives CDR1 SGHTS, CDR2 YDEGEE. Trimming left V 6 bases short and J 4 bases short, with 24 bases between. The CDR3 spells CASIRDRERGFSDTQYF. The CDR3, as DNA: TGTGCCAGCATCCGGGACAGGGAGCGGGGGTTCTCAGATACGCAGTATTTT.

The chain links TRBV6-1 to TRBJ1-2; D is possibly TRBD1 (6 bases). Germline CDR1 and CDR2: MNHNS and SASEGT. The CDR3 consists of 12 residues. V was shortened by 6 bases and J by 6 bases, with 11 bases between the two germline ends. Written as DNA, the CDR3 is TGTGCCAGCAGCACAGGGAGGGATGGCTACACCTTC. This gives the protein CASSTGRDGYTF.

The chain employs TRBV4-2 and TRBJ1-1, with a possible D match to TRBD1 (5 bases). The germline CDR1 and CDR2 sequences are LGHNA and YNFKEQ. Trimming removed 4 bases from V and 4 bases from J, with 16 bases in between. The CDR3 has 15 amino acids. The CDR3 protein is CASSPRQTLGTEAFF. CDR3 DNA sequence: TGTGCCAGCAGCCCCCGACAGACCCTGGGCACTGAAGCTTTCTTT.

CDR3 amino acids: CASSPGEGPQHF. CDR3 coding DNA: TGCGCCAGCAGCCCGGGTGAGGGACCCCAGCATTTT. The genes are TRBV5-1 and TRBJ1-5, with D unclear. Trimming cost V 4 bases and J 10 bases, with 12 bases left between them. Germline V gene data show CDR1 as SGHRS and CDR2 as YFSETQ. The CDR3 consists of 12 residues.

This chain joins TRBV2 and TRBJ1-1, with D possibly matching TRBD1 (5 bases). Germline V gives CDR1 SNHLY, CDR2 FYNNEI. The V end lost 2 bases, the J end lost 1 base, and 8 bases lay between the germline ends. The CDR3 length is 14 residues. CDR3 in amino acids: CASSETGPNTEAFF. The CDR3 region has the DNA TGTGCCAGCAGTGAAACAGGCCCGAACACTGAAGCTTTCTTT. Together with reference TRBV2 and TRBJ1-1, the CDR3 gives the full variable domain: EPEVTQTPSHQVTQMGQEVILRCVPISNHLYFYWYRQILGQKVEFLVSFYNNEISEKSEIFDDQFSVERPDGSNFTLKIRSTKLEDSAMYFCASSETGPNTEAFFGQGTRLTVV.

In its sample, this clone was seen a few times. This chain joins TRBV7-9 and TRBJ1-4; D gene ambiguous. V lost 8 bases to trimming and J lost 7 bases, with 17 bases between them. Per the germline V gene, CDR1 is SEHNR and CDR2 is FQNEAQ (reference sequence). CDR3 length: 14 residues. The CDR3 protein is CASASTTGFEKLFF. Written as DNA, the CDR3 is TGTGCCAGCGCTTCGACAACGGGGTTTGAAAAACTGTTTTTT.

The chain combines TRBV28 with TRBJ1-1; weak D call: TRBD1 (6 bases). Trimming took 4 bases from V and 1 from J, leaving 16 bases between them. From germline, CDR1 is MDHEN and CDR2 SYDVKM. This CDR3 is 16 amino acids long. The CDR3 spells CASSSLDGGWNTEAFF. DNA of the CDR3: TGTGCCAGCAGTTCCCTCGATGGGGGCTGGAACACTGAAGCTTTCTTT.

This clone was seen just once. The chain links TRBV2 to TRBJ2-1; a weak D match, TRBD1 (6 bases). V lost 6 bases and J 5 bases, leaving 11 bases between the germline ends. CDR3 length: 13 residues. The V gene's germline CDR1 is SNHLY and CDR2 FYNNEI. The CDR3 loop is CASSMGQNNEQFF. The CDR3, as DNA: TGTGCCAGCAGCATGGGACAAAACAATGAGCAGTTCTTC.

V gene TRBV28 combines with J gene TRBJ1-1; 8 bases are shared with TRBD1. V gave up 5 bases and J gave up 0 bases; unmatched junction bases: 5. CDR3 length: 15 residues. The germline gives CDR1 MDHEN, CDR2 SYDVKM. CDR3 protein: CASSPWTGMNTEAFF. The CDR3 coding sequence is TGTGCCAGCAGTCCGTGGACAGGGATGAACACTGAAGCTTTCTTT.

In this sample, this clone turned up a few times. The V call is TRBV5-1, the J call TRBJ1-1; tentatively, D is TRBD1 (5 bases). The ends were cut back, 3 bases at V and 4 bases at J, with 16 bases in the middle. Germline loops: CDR1 SGHRS, CDR2 YFSETQ. The CDR3 sequence is 15 residues long. CDR3 protein: CASSSSIQGGTEAFF. The DNA of the CDR3 is TGCGCCAGCAGCTCCAGCATTCAGGGAGGCACTGAAGCTTTCTTT.

The rearrangement links TRBV18 to TRBJ1-5; no firm D call. Trimming shortened V by 1 base and J by 7 bases, and 14 bases separated the two germline ends. This CDR3 has 15 residues. Germline V gene sequence: CDR1 KGHSH, CDR2 LQKENI. The CDR3 DNA reads as TGTGCCAGCTCACCACTAAGTCGGGGAGGGCAGCCCCAGCATTTT. Translation gives CASSPLSRGGQPQHF. Full variable domain (outside the CDR3, taken from reference TRBV18 and TRBJ1-5): NAGVMQNPRHLVRRRGQEARLRCSPMKGHSHVYWYRQLPEEGLKFMVYLQKENIIDESGMPKERFSAEFPKEGPSILRIQQVVRGDSAAYFCASSPLSRGGQPQHFGDGTRLSIL.

The CDR3 DNA sequence: TGCGCCAGCAGCCAGAGCGCCGGGACTGTGGGTGAAAAACTGTTTTTT. Protein product: CASSQSAGTVGEKLFF. The chain links TRBV4-1 to TRBJ1-4; perhaps TRBD1 as D (5 bases). Germline assignment: CDR1 MGHRA and CDR2 YSYEKL. The CDR3 runs 16 residues. V was cut by 3 bases and J by 7 bases, with 18 bases left in between.

This clone was seen only once. This chain connects TRBV11-3 to TRBJ2-3, with D hard to call. Trimming took off 4 bases at V and 0 bases at J, with 5 bases between the two ends. The length of the CDR3 is 13 residues. CDR1 SGHNT and CDR2 YENEEA come from the germline V gene. CDR3 nucleotide sequence: TGTGCCAGCAGCTCCGGTAGCACAGATACGCAGTATTTT. The encoded protein is CASSSGSTDTQYF.

The rearrangement joins TRBV19 to TRBJ1-5; the D gene is possibly TRBD1 (5 bases). CDR1 and CDR2 from the germline V gene are LNHDA and SQIVND (reference sequence). Deletions cut 2 bases from V and 10 bases from J, with 15 bases between. The CDR3 has 14 amino acids. As DNA, the CDR3 is TGTGCCAGTAGTATATGGCAGACAGTAGGTCCCCAGCATTTT. Amino acid sequence: CASSIWQTVGPQHF.

The J gene is TRBJ2-1, the V gene TRBV21-1; the tabulated D call, TRBD2, remains unverified against the DNA. TRBV21-1 is labeled a pseudogene. The CDR3 sequence is 13 residues long. The CDR3 here is CASSLVLLAEQFF. For the CDR3, the DNA is TGTGCCAGCAGTCTCGTCTTACTAGCGGAGCAGTTCTTC.

The chain is built from TRBV11-3 and TRBJ2-5; tentative D call: TRBD2 (5 bases). The CDR3 extends over 15 amino acids. Trimming took off 5 bases at V and 1 base at J, with 14 bases between the two ends. Germline assignment: CDR1 SGHNT and CDR2 YENEEA. CDR3 loop: CASSPGFEAQETQYF. The CDR3 region has the DNA TGTGCCAGCAGCCCGGGATTCGAGGCCCAAGAGACCCAGTACTTC.

The rearrangement uses TRBV5-1 and TRBJ2-2; D possibly corresponds to TRBD2 (5 bases). Germline lookup yields CDR1 SGHRS and CDR2 YFSETQ. CDR3 length equals 14 residues. Deletions cut 7 bases from V and 1 base from J, with 11 bases between. The CDR3 loop reads CASAGGGNTGELFF. The CDR3 DNA reads TGCGCCAGCGCCGGCGGAGGGAACACCGGGGAGCTGTTTTTT.

V gene TRBV7-2 combines with J gene TRBJ1-2; D not resolved. V lost 5 bases and J lost 8, with 15 bases in between. Germline V lookup: CDR1 SGHTA, CDR2 FQGNSA. The CDR3 is made up of 13 amino acids. CDR3: CASSPREGLGYTF. CDR3 sequence (DNA): TGTGCCAGCAGCCCTAGAGAGGGTCTCGGCTACACCTTC.

On this clone itself: An end of the junction differs from the germline gene, which may be a read error. This chain joins TRBV7-9 and TRBJ1-4; 8 bases fit TRBD1. Germline CDR1 reads SEHNR; CDR2 reads FQNEAQ (reference sequence). CDR3 length equals 15 residues. The CDR3 loop is CSSSKGQGEGEKLFF. The CDR3 bases are TGTTCCAGCAGCAAAGGACAGGGAGAGGGTGAAAAACTGTTTTTT.

The rearrangement links TRBV29-1 to TRBJ2-7; TRBD1 matches 9 bases. Germline V gene lookup returns CDR1 SQVTM and CDR2 ANQGSEA. This CDR3 is 14 amino acids long. Unmatched junction bases numbered 5, after V lost 3 bases and J lost 2 bases. The CDR3 DNA reads TGCAGCGTTGAGGCGGGACAGGGTACCTACGAGCAGTACTTC. As protein: CSVEAGQGTYEQYF.

This chain links TRBV18 with TRBJ1-3, with a tentative D call TRBD1 (5 bases). The V end lost 2 bases, the J end lost 0 bases, and 17 bases lay between the germline ends. The CDR3 spans 18 residues. Germline V gene sequence: CDR1 KGHSH, CDR2 LQKENI. This chain's CDR3 is CASSPYDSPPVSGNTIYF. The CDR3 region has the DNA TGTGCCAGCTCACCATATGACAGCCCCCCGGTCTCTGGAAACACCATATATTTT.

This chain links TRBV5-4 with TRBJ1-2; D remains unclear. Germline CDR1 is SGHNT and CDR2 is YYREEE (reference sequence). V was trimmed by 4 bases and J by 5 bases, leaving 6 bases between them. The CDR3 extends over 11 amino acids. The CDR3: CASSAMYGYTF. In DNA form, the CDR3 reads TGTGCCAGCAGCGCGATGTATGGCTACACCTTC.

The CDR3 loop is CATWEGAGGYTF. The CDR3 coding sequence is TGTGCCACCTGGGAAGGGGCAGGTGGCTACACCTTC. The chain combines TRBV6-5 with TRBJ1-2; possible D gene TRBD1, 5 bases. Germline CDR1 is MNHEY and CDR2 is SVGAGI. Trimming stripped 10 bases from V and 7 bases from J, with 16 bases between. The CDR3 extends over 12 amino acids.

The chain combines TRBV7-9 with TRBJ2-1; 11 positions agree with TRBD2. Germline trimming cut 3 bases from V and 6 bases from J; bases unmatched to any gene: 7. This CDR3 has 16 residues. Germline V CDR1 and CDR2: SEHNR, FQNEAQ (reference sequence). The DNA of the CDR3 is TGTGCCAGCAGCTTCCGTAGCGGGGGGGCGGGCAATGAGCAGTTCTTC. This encodes CASSFRSGGAGNEQFF.

V gene TRBV18 combines with J gene TRBJ2-3, with no clear D. CDR3 length equals 14 residues. Between the trimmed V and J ends, which lost 3 bases and 2 bases, there was a span of 9 bases. The germline V gene has CDR1 KGHSH and CDR2 LQKENI. The CDR3 here is CASSPSEATDTQYF. In nucleotides, the CDR3 is TGTGCCAGCTCACCGAGCGAGGCCACAGATACGCAGTATTTT.

The rearrangement links TRBV7-6 to TRBJ1-1; 8 bases are shared with TRBD1. Germline trimming cut 2 bases from V and 7 bases from J; bases unmatched to any gene: 6. Germline CDR1 is SGHVS and CDR2 is FNYEAQ. This CDR3 has 14 residues. This CDR3 is CASSLSQGASEAFF. CDR3 coding DNA: TGTGCCAGCAGCTTAAGTCAGGGGGCCAGTGAAGCTTTCTTT.

J is TRBJ1-4 and V is TRBV9, with a possible D match to TRBD1 (5 bases). V lost 4 bases and J lost 5, with 12 bases in between. CDR1 is SGDLS, CDR2 YYNGEE, per germline. This CDR3 region has 14 residues. The CDR3 sequence: CASSPGGSNEKLFF. The CDR3 DNA reads as TGTGCCAGCAGCCCCGGGGGGTCCAATGAAAAACTGTTTTTT.

This clone was counted once. V usage is TRBV21-1 and J usage is TRBJ2-1; the table's D call TRBD1 went unverified against the DNA. TRBV21-1 is a pseudogene segment. This CDR3 has 15 residues. This chain's CDR3 is CASRPTVQAKNEQFF. Written as DNA, the CDR3 is TGTGCCAGCCGCCCCACAGTTCAGGCCAAGAATGAGCAGTTCTTC.

This sequence joins TRBV6-5 and TRBJ1-2; TRBD1 might be the D (5 bases). There are 15 residues in the CDR3. Germline V lookup: CDR1 MNHEY, CDR2 SVGAGI. The V gene lost 2 bases and the J gene lost 8 bases, with 18 bases spanning the gap. The CDR3 protein is CASSYAGGREGGYTF. CDR3 sequence (DNA): TGTGCCAGCAGTTACGCGGGGGGGAGGGAGGGCGGCTACACCTTC.

The CDR3 DNA follows: TGTGCCAGCAGTCCCCCTCAGGGGGCCGGCACTGAAGCTTTCTTT. Translating it yields CASSPPQGAGTEAFF. V gene TRBV28 combines with J gene TRBJ1-1; TRBD1 aligns across 8 bases. Germline values: CDR1 MDHEN, CDR2 SYDVKM. This CDR3 has 15 residues. V shed 5 bases, J shed 4 bases, and the junction held 9 bases outside the gene matches. Using reference TRBV28 and TRBJ1-1 for the parts outside the CDR3, the full variable domain is DVKVTQSSRYLVKRTGEKVFLECVQDMDHENMFWYRQDPGLGLRLIYFSYDVKMKEKGDIPEGYSVSREKKERFSLILESASTNQTSMYLCASSPPQGAGTEAFFGQGTRLTVV.

This clone came up once. J is TRBJ2-5 and V is TRBV28; weak D call: TRBD1 (6 bases). CDR1 and CDR2 from the germline V gene are MDHEN and SYDVKM. V shed 4 bases and J shed 3 bases, with 12 bases lying between them. This CDR3 is 14 amino acids long. The CDR3 DNA reads TGTGCCAGCAGTTCTCCGGACAGAGAAGAGACCCAGTACTTC. Its protein product is CASSSPDREETQYF.